This T cell receptor (beta chain) derives from a study of cytomegalovirus exposure and HLA in healthy donors. Study results and limitations: An assumption of roughly uniform sequencing depth across donors underlay the presence/absence analyses.

Vbeta (60) and Jbeta (13) primers were used in the PCR. Data came from immunoSEQ multiplex PCR; TCRdb stores just in-frame clones and leaves some out. The data contain approximately 190,000 clones, 80% of them singletons. Everyone who donated was a healthy bone marrow donor. Points on this clone: Its specificity is unknown.

Sequencing was done on a sample of PBMCs. The receptor's source is a man aged 35 to 55 in good health and CMV-seropositive.

The CDR3 nucleotides are TGTGCCAGCAGTTCTACAGGGGATAATTCACCCCTCCACTTT. Translating it yields CASSSTGDNSPLHF. J is TRBJ1-6 and V is TRBV6-4; 7 bases fit TRBD1. The germline V gene encodes CDR1 MRHNA and CDR2 SNTAGT. The CDR3 runs 14 residues. With 5 bases clipped from V and 5 bases from J, the junction kept 3 bases outside the gene matches.